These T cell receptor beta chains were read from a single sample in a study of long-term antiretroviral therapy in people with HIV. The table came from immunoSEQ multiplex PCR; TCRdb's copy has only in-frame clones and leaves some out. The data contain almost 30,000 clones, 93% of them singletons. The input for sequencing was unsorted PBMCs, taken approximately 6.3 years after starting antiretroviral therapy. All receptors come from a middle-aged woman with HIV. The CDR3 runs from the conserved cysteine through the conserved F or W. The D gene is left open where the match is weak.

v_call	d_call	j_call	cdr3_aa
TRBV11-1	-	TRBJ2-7	CASSLTQGGSYEQYF
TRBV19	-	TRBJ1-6	CASTGGRGNSPLHF
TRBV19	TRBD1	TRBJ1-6	CASSSTGGLYSPLHF
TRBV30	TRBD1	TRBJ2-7	CAWSGKGQGNYEQYF
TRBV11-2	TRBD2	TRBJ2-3	CASSFLAGGRVDTQYF
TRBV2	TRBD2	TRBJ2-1	CASRGTSGILLSSYNEQFF
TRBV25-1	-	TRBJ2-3	CASSGNTDTQYF
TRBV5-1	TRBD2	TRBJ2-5	CASSLGTSGMETQYF
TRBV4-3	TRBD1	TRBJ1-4	CASSQGHGTGNEKLFF
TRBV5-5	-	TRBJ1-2	CASSLANNYGYTF
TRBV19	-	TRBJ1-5	CASSRRGDLSQPQHF
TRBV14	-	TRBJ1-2	CASSHGSYGYTF
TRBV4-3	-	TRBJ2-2	CASSQREWAGVAGELFF
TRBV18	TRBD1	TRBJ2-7	CASSPHRGEDEQYF
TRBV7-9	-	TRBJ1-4	CASMLGGTNEKLFF
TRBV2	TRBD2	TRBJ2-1	CASASSGGTVTNEQFF
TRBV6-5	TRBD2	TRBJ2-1	CASSPSGGAYNEQFF
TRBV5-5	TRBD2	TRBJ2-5	CASSTRGGQETQYF
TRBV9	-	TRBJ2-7	CASSVGVSGSYEQYF
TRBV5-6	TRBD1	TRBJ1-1	CASSLVRTGANTEAFF
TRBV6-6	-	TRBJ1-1	CASSYVGDTEAFF
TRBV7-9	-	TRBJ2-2	CASSTGTGELFF
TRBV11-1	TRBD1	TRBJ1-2	CASSFQGASDGYTF
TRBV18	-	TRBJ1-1	CASRASQDTEAFF
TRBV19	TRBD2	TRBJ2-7	CASSGRESAYEQYF
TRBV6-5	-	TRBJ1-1	CASTQGSVTEAFF
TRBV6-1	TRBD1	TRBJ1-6	CASLGQGESPLHF
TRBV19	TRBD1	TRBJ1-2	CASSLGTGFNYGYTF
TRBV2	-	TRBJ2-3	CASSAHGGAPTDTQYF
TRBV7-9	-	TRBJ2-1	CASSLNREQFF
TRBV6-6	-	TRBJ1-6	CASSLDGNSPLHF
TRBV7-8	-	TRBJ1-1	CASSLAVGGEAFF
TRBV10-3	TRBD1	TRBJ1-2	CAISPEGQGNYGYTF
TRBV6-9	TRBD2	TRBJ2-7	CASSLRTSGNYEQYF
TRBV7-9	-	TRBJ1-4	CASSLGNREAEKLFF
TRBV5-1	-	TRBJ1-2	CASSWDKAYGYTF
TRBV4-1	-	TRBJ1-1	CASSPGGGDTEAFF
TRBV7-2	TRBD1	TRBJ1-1	CASSFLDRAVTEAFF
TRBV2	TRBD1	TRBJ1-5	CASSPQGAVQPQHF
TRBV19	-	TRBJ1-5	CASTISSYSNQPQHF
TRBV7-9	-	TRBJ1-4	CASSPQGYREKLFF
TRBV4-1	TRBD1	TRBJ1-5	CASSRQGYNQPQHF
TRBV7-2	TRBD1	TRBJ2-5	CASSQGAGTQYF
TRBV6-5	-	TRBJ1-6	CASSTGSYNSPLHF
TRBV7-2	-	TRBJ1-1	CASSLDGLTEAFF
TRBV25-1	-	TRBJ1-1	CASSGLMNTEAFF
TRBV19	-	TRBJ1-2	CASSPTTYGYTF
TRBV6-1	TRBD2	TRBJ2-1	CASSPRGGDGQFF
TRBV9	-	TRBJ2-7	CASSVGHFSYEQYF
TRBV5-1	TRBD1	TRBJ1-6	CASSPDGRGGNSPLHF